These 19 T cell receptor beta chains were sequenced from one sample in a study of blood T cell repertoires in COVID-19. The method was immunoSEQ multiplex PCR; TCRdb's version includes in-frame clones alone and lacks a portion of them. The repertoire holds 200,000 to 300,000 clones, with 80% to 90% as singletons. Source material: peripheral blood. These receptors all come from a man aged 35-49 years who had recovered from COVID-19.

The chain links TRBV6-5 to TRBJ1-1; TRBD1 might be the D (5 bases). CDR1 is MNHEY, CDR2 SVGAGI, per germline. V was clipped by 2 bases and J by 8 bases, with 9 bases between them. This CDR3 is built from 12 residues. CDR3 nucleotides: TGTGCCAGCAGTTACAGGGAGGGGGAAGCTTTCTTT. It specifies CASSYREGEAFF.

CDR3 residues: CASSDTGNSPLHF. As DNA, the CDR3 is TGTGCCAGCAGTGATACAGGCAATTCACCCCTCCACTTT. The genes are TRBV6-4 and TRBJ1-6; perhaps TRBD1 as D (5 bases). This CDR3 is 13 amino acids long. Trimming took 3 bases from V and 7 from J, leaving 7 bases between them. The germline V gene encodes CDR1 MRHNA and CDR2 SNTAGT.

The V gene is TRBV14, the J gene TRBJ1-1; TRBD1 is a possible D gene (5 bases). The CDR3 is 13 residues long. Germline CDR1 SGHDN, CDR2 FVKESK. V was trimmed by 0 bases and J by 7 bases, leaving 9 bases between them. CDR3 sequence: CASSQDQGLEAFF. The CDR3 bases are TGTGCCAGCAGCCAAGATCAGGGTCTTGAAGCTTTCTTT.

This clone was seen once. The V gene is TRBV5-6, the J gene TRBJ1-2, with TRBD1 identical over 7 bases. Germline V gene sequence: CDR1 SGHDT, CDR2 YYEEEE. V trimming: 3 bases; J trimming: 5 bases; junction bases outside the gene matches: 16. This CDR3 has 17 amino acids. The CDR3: CASSYRQGLYSDYGYTF. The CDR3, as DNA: TGTGCCAGCAGCTACAGACAGGGTCTGTACAGTGATTATGGCTACACCTTC.

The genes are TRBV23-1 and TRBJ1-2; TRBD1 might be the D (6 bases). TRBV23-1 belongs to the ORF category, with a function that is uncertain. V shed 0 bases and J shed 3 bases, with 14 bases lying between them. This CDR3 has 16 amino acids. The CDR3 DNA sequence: TGCGCCAGCAGTCAATCGTGGCAGGGGAGAGACTATGGCTACACCTTC. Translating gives CASSQSWQGRDYGYTF.

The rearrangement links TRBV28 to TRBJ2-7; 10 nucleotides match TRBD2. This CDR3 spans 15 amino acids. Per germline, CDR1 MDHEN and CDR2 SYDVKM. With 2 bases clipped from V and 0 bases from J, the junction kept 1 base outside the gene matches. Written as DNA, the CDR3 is TGTGCCAGCAGTTTAACTAGCGGGGACTCCTACGAGCAGTACTTC. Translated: CASSLTSGDSYEQYF.

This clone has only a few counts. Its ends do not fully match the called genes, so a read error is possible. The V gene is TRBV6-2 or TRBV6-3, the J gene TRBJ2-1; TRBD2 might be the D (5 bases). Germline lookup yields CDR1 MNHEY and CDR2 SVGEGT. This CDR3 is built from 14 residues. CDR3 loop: CASSYSTMEDEQFF. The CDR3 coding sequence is TGTGCCAGCAGCTACTCTACGATGGAGGATGAGCAGTTCTTC.

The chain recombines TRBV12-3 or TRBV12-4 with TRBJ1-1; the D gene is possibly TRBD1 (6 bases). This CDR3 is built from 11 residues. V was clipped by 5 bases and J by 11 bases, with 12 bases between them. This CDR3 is CASSLRGSAFF. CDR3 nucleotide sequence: TGTGCCAGCAGTCTCAGGGGATCGGCTTTCTTT.

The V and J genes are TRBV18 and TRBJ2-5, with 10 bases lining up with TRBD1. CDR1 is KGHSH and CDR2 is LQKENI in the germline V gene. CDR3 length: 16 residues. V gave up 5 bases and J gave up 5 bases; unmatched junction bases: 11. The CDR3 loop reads CASSLGQGINLETQYF. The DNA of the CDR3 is TGTGCCAGCTCATTGGGACAGGGGATTAATCTGGAGACCCAGTACTTC.

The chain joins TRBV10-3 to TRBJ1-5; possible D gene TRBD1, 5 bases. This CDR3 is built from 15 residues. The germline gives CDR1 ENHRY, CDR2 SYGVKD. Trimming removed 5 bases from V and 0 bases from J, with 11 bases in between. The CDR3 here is CAISTGPDSNQPQHF. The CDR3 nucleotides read TGTGCCATCAGTACAGGACCCGATAGCAATCAGCCCCAGCATTTT.

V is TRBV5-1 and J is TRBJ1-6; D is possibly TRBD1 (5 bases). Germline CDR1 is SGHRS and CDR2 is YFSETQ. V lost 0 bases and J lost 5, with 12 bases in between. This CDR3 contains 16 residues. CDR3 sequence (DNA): TGCGCCAGCAGCTTGGATACAGGCGAGAATAATTCACCCCTCCACTTT. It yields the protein CASSLDTGENNSPLHF.

The CDR3 here is CASSPGRGKHYGYTF. The CDR3 DNA reads as TGTGCCAGCAGCCCCGGGCGGGGGAAACACTATGGCTACACCTTC. J is TRBJ1-2 and V is TRBV5-4, with D perhaps matching TRBD1 (5 bases). The germline gives CDR1 SGHNT, CDR2 YYREEE (reference sequence). V lost 4 bases and J 3 bases, leaving 16 bases between the germline ends. The CDR3 extends over 15 amino acids.

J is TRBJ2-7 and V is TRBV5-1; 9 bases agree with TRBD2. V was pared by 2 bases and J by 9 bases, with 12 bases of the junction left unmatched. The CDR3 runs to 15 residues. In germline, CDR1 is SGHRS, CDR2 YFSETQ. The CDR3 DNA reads TGCGCCAGCAGCTTTTCTGGGACTAGCCCGTTAGGGCAGTACTTC. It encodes CASSFSGTSPLGQYF.

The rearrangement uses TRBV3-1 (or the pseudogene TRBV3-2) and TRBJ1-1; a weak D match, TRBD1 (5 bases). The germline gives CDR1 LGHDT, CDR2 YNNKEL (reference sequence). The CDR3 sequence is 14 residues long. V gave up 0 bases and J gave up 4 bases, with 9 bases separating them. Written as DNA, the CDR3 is TGTGCCAGCAGCCAAGATTACGGGGGCACTGAAGCTTTCTTT. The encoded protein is CASSQDYGGTEAFF.

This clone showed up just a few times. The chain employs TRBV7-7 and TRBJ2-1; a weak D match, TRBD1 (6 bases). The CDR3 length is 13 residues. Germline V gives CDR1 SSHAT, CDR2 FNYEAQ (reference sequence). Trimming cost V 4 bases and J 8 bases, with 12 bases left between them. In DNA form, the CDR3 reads TGTGCCAGCAGCTCGGGACAAGGGGATGAGCAGTTCTTC. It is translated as CASSSGQGDEQFF.

This CDR3 reads CASSFSGTLTDTQYF. CDR3 bases: TGTGCCAGCAGCTTTAGCGGGACTCTGACAGATACGCAGTATTTT. The chain joins TRBV7-2 to TRBJ2-3, with 8 bases that match TRBD2. The CDR3 is 15 amino acids. Germline CDR1 SGHTA, CDR2 FQGNSA. V shed 3 bases, J shed 3 bases, and the junction held 5 bases outside the gene matches.

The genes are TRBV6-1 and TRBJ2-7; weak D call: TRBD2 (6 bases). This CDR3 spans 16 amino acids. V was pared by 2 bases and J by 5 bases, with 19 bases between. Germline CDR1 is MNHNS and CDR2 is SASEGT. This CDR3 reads CASSERDPTSGDEQYF. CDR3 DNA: TGTGCCAGCAGTGAACGGGACCCAACATCGGGGGACGAGCAGTACTTC.

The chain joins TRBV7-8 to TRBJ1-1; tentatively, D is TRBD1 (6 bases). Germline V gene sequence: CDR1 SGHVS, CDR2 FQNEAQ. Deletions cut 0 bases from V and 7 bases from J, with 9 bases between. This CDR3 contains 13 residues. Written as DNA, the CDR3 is TGTGCCAGCAGCTTAGCGGAGGACAGTGAAGCTTTCTTT. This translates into CASSLAEDSEAFF.

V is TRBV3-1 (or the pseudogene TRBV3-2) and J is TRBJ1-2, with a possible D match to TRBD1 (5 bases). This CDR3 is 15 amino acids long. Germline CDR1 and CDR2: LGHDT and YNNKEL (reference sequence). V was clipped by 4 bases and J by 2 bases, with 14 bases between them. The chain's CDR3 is CASSPWGGGNYGYTF. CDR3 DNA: TGTGCCAGCAGCCCTTGGGGGGGTGGGAACTATGGCTACACCTTC.